Listed below are T cell receptor beta chains from one sample, sequenced in a study of T cells in Graves' hyperthyroidism and ophthalmopathy. TCRdb used MiXCR to reprocess the multiplex PCR reads, holding one entry per CDR3 protein. The sample contains some 560,000 distinct CDR3 sequences, less than 15% of which appear only once. Sequenced input: blood. These receptors all come from a woman between 40 and 50 years old with Graves' hyperthyroidism. Each CDR3 is given with its conserved first and last residue. D genes are given only for firm matches. Not every row has a clone size; where given, it reads once, few, many or a size class.

j_call | clone_size | d_call | v_call | cdr3_nt | cdr3_aa
TRBJ1-1 | many | - | TRBV11-2 | TGTGCCAGCAGCCGCACACTAATCCCCACTGAAGCTTTCTTT | CASSRTLIPTEAFF
TRBJ2-2 | - | - | TRBV4-1 | TGCGCCAGCAGCCCGCCTGGCGGCGGGGAGCTGTTTTTT | CASSPPGGGELFF
TRBJ2-2 | few | - | TRBV11-1 | TGTGCCAGCAGCCACAGCACTACAATCCCCGGGGAGCTGTTTTTT | CASSHSTTIPGELFF
TRBJ2-1 | - | TRBD2 | TRBV5-1 | TGCGCCAGCAGCTTGGCTACTAGCGGGCCAACCCAAGGGCAGTTCTTC | CASSLATSGPTQGQFF
TRBJ2-5 | many | TRBD2 | TRBV28 | TGTGCCAGCAGTTGGGGGGGGCAAGAGACCCAGTACTTC | CASSWGGQETQYF
TRBJ1-1 | - | - | TRBV5-1 | TGCGCCAGCAGCTTGGAGGGGGGTGCCACTGAAGCTTTCTTT | CASSLEGGATEAFF
TRBJ1-1 | few | - | TRBV30 | TGTGCCTGGAGTGTAGACAGAATGAACACTGAAGCTTTCTTT | CAWSVDRMNTEAFF
TRBJ2-7 | many | - | TRBV7-9 | TGTGCCAGCAGCTCACAGGGACCGGGCGCCTACGAGCAGTACTTC | CASSSQGPGAYEQYF
TRBJ2-1 | few | TRBD2 | TRBV27 | TGTGCCAGCAAAATAGCGGGAGGGTCCAACAATGAGCAGTTCTTC | CASKIAGGSNNEQFF
TRBJ2-7 | many | - | TRBV28 | TGTGCCAGCAGCCCCCCGTTGAGTCGTGGGCAGTACTTC | CASSPPLSRGQYF
TRBJ2-2 | few | TRBD2 | TRBV5-1 | TGCGCCAGCAGGCGACTAGCGGGAGGCACCGGGGAGCTGTTTTTT | CASRRLAGGTGELFF
TRBJ2-1 | many | - | TRBV20-1 | TGCAGTGCTAGGAGGGAGGCCTACAATGAGCAGTTCTTC | CSARREAYNEQFF
TRBJ1-4 | - | - | TRBV20-1 | TGCAGTGCTCAGATGACAACTAATGAAAAACTGTTTTTT | CSAQMTTNEKLFF
TRBJ2-5 | many | TRBD2 | TRBV7-2 | TGTGCCAGCAGCTTACAAGCGGGAATGGCGGAGACCCAGTACTTC | CASSLQAGMAETQYF
TRBJ2-1 | many | - | TRBV30 | TGTGCCTGGAGTGTAGGAGGAGGCTCCTACAATGAGCAGTTCTTC | CAWSVGGGSYNEQFF
TRBJ1-5 | many | TRBD1 | TRBV7-8 | TGTGCCAGCAGCTCAATCACGGACAGGGTCAATCAGCCCCAGCATTTT | CASSSITDRVNQPQHF
TRBJ2-1 | many | - | TRBV24-1 | TGTGCCACCAGTGACCAACTGCACAATGAGCAGTTCTTC | CATSDQLHNEQFF
TRBJ1-6 | many | TRBD1 | TRBV28 | TGTGCCAGCAGTTTACCTACCGGGACAGGGGGTTCACCCCTCCACTTT | CASSLPTGTGGSPLHF
TRBJ2-7 | many | - | TRBV18 | TGTGCCAGCTCAGCCCCGGGACTGAGGTACTCCGAGCAGTACTTC | CASSAPGLRYSEQYF
TRBJ2-1 | once | TRBD2 | TRBV5-1 | TGCGCCAGCAGCTACGGACTAGCGGGGATCAATAAGCAGTTCTTC | CASSYGLAGINKQFF
TRBJ2-1 | many | TRBD2 | TRBV11-2 | TGTGCCAGCAACCCGACTAGCGGGAGGGCCTCCAATGAGCAGTTCTTC | CASNPTSGRASNEQFF
TRBJ2-1 | few | - | TRBV20-1 | TGCAGTGCTAGTCTGACTAGCTACAATGAGCAGTTCTTC | CSASLTSYNEQFF
TRBJ1-6 | many | - | TRBV6-1 | TGTGCCAGCAGATTGGCAGGGGAATATTCACCCCTCCACTTT | CASRLAGEYSPLHF
TRBJ1-4 | - | - | TRBV4-1 | TGCGCCAGCAGCCACCTTCTTCTGGGGGAAAAACTGTTTTTT | CASSHLLLGEKLFF
TRBJ1-6 | many | TRBD1 | TRBV20-1 | TGCAGCACCAGGAGGTCCCTCGACGACAGGGATAATTCACCCCTCCACTTT | CSTRRSLDDRDNSPLHF
TRBJ2-1 | few | - | TRBV19 | TGTGTAGTGAAAGGCGGAAACAATGAGCAGTTCTTC | CVVKGGNNEQFF
TRBJ2-3 | - | - | TRBV15 | TGTGCCACCAGCAGAGCCGGGACTTATATCACAGATACGCAGTATTTT | CATSRAGTYITDTQYF
TRBJ2-1 | many | TRBD2 | TRBV2 | TGTGCCAGCAGTCCTATCCCGGGGACTAGCGGGAGGGCCAATGAGCAGTTCTTC | CASSPIPGTSGRANEQFF
TRBJ2-1 | many | - | TRBV7-2 | TGTGCCAGCAGCTTTTATGGGGAATACAATGAGCAGTTCTTC | CASSFYGEYNEQFF
TRBJ2-1 | few | - | TRBV14 | TGTGCCAGCAGCCAACACCGGCTCTCCTACAATGAGCAGTTCTTC | CASSQHRLSYNEQFF
TRBJ1-4 | few | - | TRBV10-2 | TGCGCCAGCAGTGCCATGGGGTCGAATGAAAAACTGTTTTTT | CASSAMGSNEKLFF
TRBJ2-1 | - | TRBD2 | TRBV20-1 | TGCAGTGCTAGAGCCGGGACTAGCGCATGGACTACCTACAATGAGCAGTTCTTC | CSARAGTSAWTTYNEQFF
TRBJ2-2 | - | - | TRBV4-1 | TGCGCCAGCAGCCAAGAAGATTGGGCAGTCAACACCGGGGAGCTGTTTTTT | CASSQEDWAVNTGELFF
TRBJ2-7 | few | TRBD2 | TRBV20-1 | TGCAGTGCTAGAGCGGGACTAGCGGGAGAATTCTCCTACGAGCAGTACTTC | CSARAGLAGEFSYEQYF
TRBJ2-5 | many | TRBD2 | TRBV3-1 | TGTGCCAGCAGCCAAGGTGGGACTAGCGGACAAGAGACCCAGTACTTC | CASSQGGTSGQETQYF
TRBJ1-2 | - | - | TRBV20-1 | TGCAGTGCTAGAGCTCCGGGGAGGGCAAACGGCTACACCTTC | CSARAPGRANGYTF
TRBJ1-4 | many | TRBD1 | TRBV7-2 | TGTGCCAGCAGCCGAACCGGGACAGCAACTAATGAAAAACTGTTTTTT | CASSRTGTATNEKLFF
TRBJ2-4 | - | TRBD2 | TRBV12-3/TRBV12-4 | TGTGCCAGCGGGGGGGTGATGGCCAAAAACATTCAGTACTTC | CASGGVMAKNIQYF
TRBJ2-7 | - | - | TRBV3-1 | TGTGCCAGCAGCCCCGGGACGGAGTACAACGAGCAGTACTTC | CASSPGTEYNEQYF
TRBJ1-1 | few | TRBD1 | TRBV5-4 | TGTGCCAGCAGCTTGGTGAAGGGGGCGTCTGACACTGAAGCTTTCTTT | CASSLVKGASDTEAFF
TRBJ1-4 | many | TRBD1 | TRBV4-1 | TGCGCCAGCAGCCAAGATACGAGGGGGCTTAGCGAAAAACTGTTTTTT | CASSQDTRGLSEKLFF
TRBJ1-5 | few | TRBD1 | TRBV20-1 | TGCAGTGCTAGATCTTTGGGACAGGGCAATCAGCCCCAGCATTTT | CSARSLGQGNQPQHF
TRBJ2-7 | few | - | TRBV6-1 | TGTGCCAGCGGTAAGGACGCGGGGCTCTACGAGCAGTACTTC | CASGKDAGLYEQYF
TRBJ1-1 | few | TRBD1 | TRBV18 | TGTGCCAGCTCACCGGACAGGGCAGAAGCTGAAGCTTTCTTT | CASSPDRAEAEAFF
TRBJ2-7 | many | TRBD2 | TRBV28 | TGTGCCAGCAGACCACCGGTAGCGGGAGTCGAGCAGTACTTC | CASRPPVAGVEQYF
TRBJ2-5 | few | TRBD1 | TRBV24-1 | TGTGCCACCAGTGATCCGCAGGGGGCTGGGGAGACCCAGTACTTC | CATSDPQGAGETQYF
TRBJ2-7 | many | TRBD1 | TRBV2 | TGTGCCAGCAGGGGCCGGGACAGGGGATACGAGCAGTACTTC | CASRGRDRGYEQYF
TRBJ2-3 | few | TRBD1 | TRBV19 | TGTGCCAGTAGTATGAACAGGGGGCGCGGGGATACGCAGTATTTT | CASSMNRGRGDTQYF
TRBJ2-5 | many | TRBD2 | TRBV5-1 | TGCGCCAGCAGCTTGTTCGGGAGGGCCGAGGAGACCCAGTACTTC | CASSLFGRAEETQYF
TRBJ2-1 | - | TRBD2 | TRBV7-2 | TGTGCCAGCAGCCTATTAGCGGGAGGGCCCCACAATGAGCAGTTCTTC | CASSLLAGGPHNEQFF
TRBJ2-7 | many | TRBD2 | TRBV25-1 | TGTGCCAGCAGTGAAGGTAGCGGGAGGATATACGAGCAGTACTTC | CASSEGSGRIYEQYF
TRBJ1-6 | - | - | TRBV7-3 | TGTGCCAGCAGCTTAGCTGGGGGGGATTCACCCCTCCACTTT | CASSLAGGDSPLHF
TRBJ2-7 | many | - | TRBV6-6 | TGTGCCAGCAGTTACGAGCCAGTGGCCTACGAGCAGTACTTC | CASSYEPVAYEQYF
TRBJ1-6 | - | - | TRBV7-2 | TGTGCCAGCAGCTTAGATCCTGTGGTAGTCGGTTCACCCCTCCACTTT | CASSLDPVVVGSPLHF